This paragraph covers one T cell receptor beta chain sequence. Its antigen remains unknown. These data originate in a study of T cell responses to AZD1222 COVID-19 vaccine. Study results and caveats: In a largely white British group with more females than males, clonal diversity was possibly underestimated.

The CDR3 consists of 12 residues. The ends were cut back, 2 bases at V and 4 bases at J, with 6 bases in the middle. Produced via immunoSEQ multiplex PCR; TCRdb's table is partial and in-frame only. The sample holds about 170,000 clones, approximately 92% seen once. Here the sequenced sample was peripheral blood, taken on day 0 of AZD1222 vaccination. This chain links TRBV12-3 or TRBV12-4 with TRBJ2-7; D is possibly TRBD2 (6 bases). This clonotype was sampled from an adult in good health. As DNA, the CDR3 is TGTGCCAGCAGTTTACGGGGGTACGAGCAGTACGTC. This encodes CASSLRGYEQYV.